This T cell receptor beta chain is drawn from a study of blood T cell repertoires in COVID-19. Study at large: T cells, B-cell-depleted T cells, or PBMCs provided the cDNA or gDNA that served as material.

The length of the CDR3 is 15 residues. Germline V CDR1 and CDR2: MNHEY, SMNVEV (reference sequence). The V gene lost 7 bases and the J gene lost 0 bases, with 15 bases spanning the gap. This clone has only one observation. In the original processing: Nucleated cell counts were estimated from reference gene primer amplification. This table comes from immunoSEQ multiplex PCR, and its TCRdb copy is limited to in-frame clones, with some not included. V, J and clone size are those of that table, while D and trimming were read from the DNA. The sample consists of 40,000 to 50,000 clones, over 80% of them appearing once.

This TCR derives from a man aged 50 to 60 with active COVID-19. Sequencing was done on a sample of peripheral blood. The gene calls are TRBV27 and TRBJ1-1, with D unresolved. CDR3 in DNA: TGTGCCAGCAACTCGGGTCAACTAATGAACACTGAAGCTTTCTTT. Its protein product is CASNSGQLMNTEAFF.